This paragraph covers one TCR beta chain sequence. Its antigen is unknown. The study reverse transcribed the entire isolated RNA, so it sequenced expressed TCRB transcripts. The protocol was immunoSEQ multiplex PCR, while the TCRdb copy is restricted to in-frame clones and leaves out a portion. The sample holds approximately 160,000 clones; just over 9% are singletons and the top ten take 2% to 3%. The sample is drawn from a study of beta chain features in type 1 diabetes. Study-wide results and limits: Whether TCRB rearrangement is influenced by HLA type went unresolved here. A pattern of fewer insertions and more deletions at VDJ junctions was seen in type 1 diabetes patients. Shorter TCRB CDR3s, moderately but significantly so, marked every one of the four CD4+ subsets in Type 1 diabetes patients.

The sequencing input was central memory CD4+ T cells from blood. The receptor was derived from a woman between 18 and 29 years old in good health.

The CDR3 loop is CASSFGTSGTDTQYF. CDR3 DNA sequence: TGTGCCAGCAGCTTTGGGACTAGCGGAACAGATACGCAGTATTTT. The chain uses TRBV9 and TRBJ2-3; the match to TRBD2 covers 11 bases. CDR1 and CDR2 from the germline V gene are SGDLS and YYNGEE. V gave up 4 bases and J gave up 3 bases; unmatched junction bases: 4. The CDR3 consists of 15 residues.